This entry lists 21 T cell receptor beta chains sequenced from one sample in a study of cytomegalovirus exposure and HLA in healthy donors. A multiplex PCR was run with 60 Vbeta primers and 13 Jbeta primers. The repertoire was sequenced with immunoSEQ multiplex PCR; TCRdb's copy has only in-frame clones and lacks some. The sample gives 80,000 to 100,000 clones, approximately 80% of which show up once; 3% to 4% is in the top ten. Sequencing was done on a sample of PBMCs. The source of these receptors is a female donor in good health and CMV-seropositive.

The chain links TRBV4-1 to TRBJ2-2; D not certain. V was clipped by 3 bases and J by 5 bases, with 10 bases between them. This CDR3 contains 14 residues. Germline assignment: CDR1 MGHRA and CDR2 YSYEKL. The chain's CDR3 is CASSQFRGTGELFF. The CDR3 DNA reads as TGCGCCAGCAGCCAGTTTAGAGGAACCGGGGAGCTGTTTTTT.

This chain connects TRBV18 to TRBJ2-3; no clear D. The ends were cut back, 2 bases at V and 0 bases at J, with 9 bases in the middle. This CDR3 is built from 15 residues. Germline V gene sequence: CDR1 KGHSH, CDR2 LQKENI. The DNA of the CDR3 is TGTGCCAGCTCACCAAGAACAGCTAGCACAGATACGCAGTATTTT. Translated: CASSPRTASTDTQYF.

CDR3 in DNA: TGTGCCAGCAGTTACTCGGACAGAGCTAACTATGGCTACACCTTC. It encodes CASSYSDRANYGYTF. The J gene is TRBJ1-2, the V gene TRBV6-5; perhaps TRBD1 as D (6 bases). The CDR3 is 15 residues long. The germline V gene has CDR1 MNHEY and CDR2 SVGAGI. V was cut by 0 bases and J by 0 bases, with 8 bases left in between.

The CDR3 nucleotides are TGCGCCAGCAGCTTTGGGGACAGGCACGATGAAAAACTGTTTTTT. Translated: CASSFGDRHDEKLFF. The chain links TRBV5-1 to TRBJ1-4; 8 bases are shared with TRBD1. J lost 6 bases, V lost 2 bases, and 6 bases had no gene match. Germline V CDR1 and CDR2: SGHRS, YFSETQ. The CDR3 consists of 15 residues.

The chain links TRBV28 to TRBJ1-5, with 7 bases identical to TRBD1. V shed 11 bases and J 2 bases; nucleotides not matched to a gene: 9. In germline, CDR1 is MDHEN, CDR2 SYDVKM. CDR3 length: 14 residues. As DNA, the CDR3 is TGTGCCGGCCATAAAACAGGGGGCAATCAGCCCCAGCATTTT. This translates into CAGHKTGGNQPQHF.

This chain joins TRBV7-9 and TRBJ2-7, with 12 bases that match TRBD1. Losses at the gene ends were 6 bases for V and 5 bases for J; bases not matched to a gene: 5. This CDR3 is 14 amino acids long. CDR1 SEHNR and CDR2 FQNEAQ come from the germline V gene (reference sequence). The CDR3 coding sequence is TGTGCCAGCAGGGGACAGGGGGCTATGGACGAGCAGTACTTC. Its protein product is CASRGQGAMDEQYF.

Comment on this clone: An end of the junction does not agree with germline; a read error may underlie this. The CDR3 nucleotides are TGTTCCAGCAGCTTGATGGGACAGGGATCCGATACGCAGTATTTT. Encoded protein: CSSSLMGQGSDTQYF. The chain combines TRBV7-9 with TRBJ2-3, with 9 bases lining up with TRBD1. Germline assignment: CDR1 SEHNR and CDR2 FQNEAQ (reference sequence). This CDR3 region has 15 residues.

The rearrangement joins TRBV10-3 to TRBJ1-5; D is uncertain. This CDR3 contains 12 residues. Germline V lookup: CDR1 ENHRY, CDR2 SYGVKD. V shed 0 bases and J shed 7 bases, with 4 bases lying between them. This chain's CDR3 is CAISESRQPQHF. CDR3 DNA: TGTGCCATCAGTGAGTCGAGGCAGCCCCAGCATTTT.

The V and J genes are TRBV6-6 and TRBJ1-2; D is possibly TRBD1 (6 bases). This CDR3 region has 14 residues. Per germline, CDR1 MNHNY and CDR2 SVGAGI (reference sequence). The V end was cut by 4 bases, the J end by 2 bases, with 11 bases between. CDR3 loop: CASSSPGQNYGYTF. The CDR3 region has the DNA TGTGCCAGCAGTTCGCCGGGACAAAACTATGGCTACACCTTC.

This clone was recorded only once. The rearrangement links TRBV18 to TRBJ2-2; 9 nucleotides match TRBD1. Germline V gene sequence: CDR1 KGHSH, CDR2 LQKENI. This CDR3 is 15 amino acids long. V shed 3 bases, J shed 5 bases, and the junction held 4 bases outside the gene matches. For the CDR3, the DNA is TGTGCCAGCTCACCGACCGGGACAGGGACCGGGGAGCTGTTTTTT. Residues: CASSPTGTGTGELFF.

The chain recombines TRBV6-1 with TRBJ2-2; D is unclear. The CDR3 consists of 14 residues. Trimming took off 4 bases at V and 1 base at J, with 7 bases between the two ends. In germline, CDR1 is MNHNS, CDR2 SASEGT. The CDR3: CASSGHRNTGELFF. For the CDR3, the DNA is TGTGCCAGCAGTGGACATCGGAACACCGGGGAGCTGTTTTTT.

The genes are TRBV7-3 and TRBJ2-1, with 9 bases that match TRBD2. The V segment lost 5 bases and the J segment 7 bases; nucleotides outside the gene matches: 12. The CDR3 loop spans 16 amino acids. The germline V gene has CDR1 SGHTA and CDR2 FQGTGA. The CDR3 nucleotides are TGTGCCAGCAGCCCCTCTAGCGGGATGGAGTCGAATGAGCAGTTCTTC. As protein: CASSPSSGMESNEQFF.

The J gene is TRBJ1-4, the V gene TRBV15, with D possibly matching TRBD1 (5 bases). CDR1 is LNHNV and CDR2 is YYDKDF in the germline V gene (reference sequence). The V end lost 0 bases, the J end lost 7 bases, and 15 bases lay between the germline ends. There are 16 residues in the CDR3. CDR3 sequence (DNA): TGTGCCACCAGCAGAGATCCGGGGGGAGACACTGAAAAACTGTTTTTT. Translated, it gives CATSRDPGGDTEKLFF.

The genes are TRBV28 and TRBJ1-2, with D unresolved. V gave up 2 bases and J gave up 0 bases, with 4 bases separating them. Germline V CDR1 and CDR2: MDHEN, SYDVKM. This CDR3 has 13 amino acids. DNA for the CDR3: TGTGCCAGCAGTTTACTCCCTAACTATGGCTACACCTTC. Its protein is CASSLLPNYGYTF.

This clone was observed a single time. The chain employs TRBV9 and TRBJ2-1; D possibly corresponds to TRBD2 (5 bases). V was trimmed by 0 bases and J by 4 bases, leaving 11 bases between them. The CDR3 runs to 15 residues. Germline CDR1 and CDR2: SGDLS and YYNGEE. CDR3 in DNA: TGTGCCAGCAGCGTAGCGGGAACCCGATACAATGAGCAGTTCTTC. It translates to CASSVAGTRYNEQFF.

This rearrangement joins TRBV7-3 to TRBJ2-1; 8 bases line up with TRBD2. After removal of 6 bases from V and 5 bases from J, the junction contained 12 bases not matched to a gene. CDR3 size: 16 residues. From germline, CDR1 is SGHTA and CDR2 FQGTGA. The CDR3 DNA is TGTGCCAGCAGTCAAATAGCGGGAAATCCAAACAATGAGCAGTTCTTC. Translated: CASSQIAGNPNNEQFF. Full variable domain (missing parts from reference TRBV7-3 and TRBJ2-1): GAGVSQTPSNKVTEKGKYVELRCDPISGHTALYWYRQSLGQGPEFLIYFQGTGAADDSGLPNDRFFAVRPEGSVSTLKIQRTERGDSAVYLCASSQIAGNPNNEQFFGPGTRLTVL.

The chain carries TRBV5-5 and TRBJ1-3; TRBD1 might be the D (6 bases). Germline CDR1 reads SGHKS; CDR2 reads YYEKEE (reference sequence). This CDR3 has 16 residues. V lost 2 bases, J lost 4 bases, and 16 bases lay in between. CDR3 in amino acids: CASSFAWGRKGNTIYF. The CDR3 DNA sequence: TGTGCCAGCAGCTTCGCGTGGGGGCGGAAGGGAAACACCATATATTTT.

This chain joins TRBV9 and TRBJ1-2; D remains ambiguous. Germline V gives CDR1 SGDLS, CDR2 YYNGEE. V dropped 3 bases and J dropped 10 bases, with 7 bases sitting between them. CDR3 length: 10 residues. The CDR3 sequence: CASSALFYTF. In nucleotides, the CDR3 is TGTGCCAGCAGCGCCCTTTTCTACACCTTC.

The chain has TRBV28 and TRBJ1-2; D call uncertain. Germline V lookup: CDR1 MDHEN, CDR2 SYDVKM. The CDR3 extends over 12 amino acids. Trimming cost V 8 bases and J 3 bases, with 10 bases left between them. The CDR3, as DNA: TGTGCCAGCGGGCAGGTTGACTATGGCTACACCTTC. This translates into CASGQVDYGYTF.

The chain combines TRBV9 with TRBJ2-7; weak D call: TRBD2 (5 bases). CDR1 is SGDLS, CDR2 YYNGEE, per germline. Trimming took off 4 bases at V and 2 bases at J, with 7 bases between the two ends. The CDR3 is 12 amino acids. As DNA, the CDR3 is TGTGCCAGCAGCCCGGGGACCTACGAGCAGTACTTC. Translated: CASSPGTYEQYF. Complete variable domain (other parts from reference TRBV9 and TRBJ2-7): DSGVTQTPKHLITATGQRVTLRCSPRSGDLSVYWYQQSLDQGLQFLIQYYNGEERAKGNILERFSAQQFPDLHSELNLSSLELGDSALYFCASSPGTYEQYFGPGTRLTVT.

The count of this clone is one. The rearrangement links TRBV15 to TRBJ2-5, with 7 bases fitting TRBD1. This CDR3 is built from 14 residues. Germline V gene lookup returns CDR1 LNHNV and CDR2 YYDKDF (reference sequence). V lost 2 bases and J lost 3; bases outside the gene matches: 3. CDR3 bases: TGTGCCACCAGCAGACCTGGACAGGAAGAGACCCAGTACTTC. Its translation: CATSRPGQEETQYF.